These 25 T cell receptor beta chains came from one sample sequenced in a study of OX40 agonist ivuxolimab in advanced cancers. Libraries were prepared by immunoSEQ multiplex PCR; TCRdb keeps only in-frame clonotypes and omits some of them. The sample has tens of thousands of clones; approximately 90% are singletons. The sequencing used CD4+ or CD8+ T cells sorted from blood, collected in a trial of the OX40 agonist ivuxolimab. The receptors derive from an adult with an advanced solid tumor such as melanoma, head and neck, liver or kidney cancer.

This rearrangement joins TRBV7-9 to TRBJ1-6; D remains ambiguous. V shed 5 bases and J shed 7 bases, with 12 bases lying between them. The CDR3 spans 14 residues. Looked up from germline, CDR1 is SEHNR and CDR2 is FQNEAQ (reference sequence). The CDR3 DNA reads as TGTGCCAGCAGCCCGACATACTCAAATTCACCCCTCCACTTT. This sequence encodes CASSPTYSNSPLHF.

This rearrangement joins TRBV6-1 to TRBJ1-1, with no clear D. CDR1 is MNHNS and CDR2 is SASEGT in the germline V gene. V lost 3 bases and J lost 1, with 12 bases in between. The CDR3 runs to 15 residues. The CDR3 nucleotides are TGTGCCAGCAGTGATTTCCCGGAACCGAACACTGAAGCTTTCTTT. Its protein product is CASSDFPEPNTEAFF.

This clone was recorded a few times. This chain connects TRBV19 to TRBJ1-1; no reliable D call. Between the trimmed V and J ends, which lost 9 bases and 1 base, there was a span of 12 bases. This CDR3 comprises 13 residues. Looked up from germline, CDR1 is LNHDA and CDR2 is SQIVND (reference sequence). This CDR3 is CASLPSPNTEAFF. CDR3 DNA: TGTGCCAGCCTCCCTTCCCCGAACACTGAAGCTTTCTTT.

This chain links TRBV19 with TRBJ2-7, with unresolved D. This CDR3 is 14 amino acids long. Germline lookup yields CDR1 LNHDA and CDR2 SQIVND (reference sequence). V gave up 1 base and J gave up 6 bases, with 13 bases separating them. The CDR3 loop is CASSIGYPPLEQYF. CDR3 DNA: TGTGCCAGTAGTATAGGCTACCCCCCTCTCGAGCAGTACTTC.

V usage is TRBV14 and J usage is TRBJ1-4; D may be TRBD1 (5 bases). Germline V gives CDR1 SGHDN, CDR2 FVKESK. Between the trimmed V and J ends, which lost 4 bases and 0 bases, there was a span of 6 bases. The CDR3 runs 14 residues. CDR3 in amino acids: CASSPQATNEKLFF. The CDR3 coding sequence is TGTGCCAGCAGCCCACAGGCAACTAATGAAAAACTGTTTTTT.

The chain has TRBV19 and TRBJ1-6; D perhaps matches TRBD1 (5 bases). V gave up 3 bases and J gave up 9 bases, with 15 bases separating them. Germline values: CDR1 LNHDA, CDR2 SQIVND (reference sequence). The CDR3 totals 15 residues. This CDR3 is CASSIGTYGSSPLHF. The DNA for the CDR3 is TGTGCCAGTAGTATTGGGACCTATGGGAGTTCACCCCTCCACTTT.

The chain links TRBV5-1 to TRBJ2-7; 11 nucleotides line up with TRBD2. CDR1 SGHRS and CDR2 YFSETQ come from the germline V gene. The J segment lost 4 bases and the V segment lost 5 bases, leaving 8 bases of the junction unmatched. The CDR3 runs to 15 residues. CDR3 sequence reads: CASSQLAGVSYEQYF. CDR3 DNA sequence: TGCGCCAGCAGTCAACTAGCGGGAGTATCTTACGAGCAGTACTTC.

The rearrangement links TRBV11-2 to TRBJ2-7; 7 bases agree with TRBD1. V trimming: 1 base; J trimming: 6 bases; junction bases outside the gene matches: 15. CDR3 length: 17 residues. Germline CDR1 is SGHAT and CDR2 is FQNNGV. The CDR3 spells CASSLGIGGSFFFEQYF. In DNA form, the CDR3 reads TGTGCCAGCAGCTTAGGTATAGGGGGCAGTTTTTTTTTCGAGCAGTACTTC. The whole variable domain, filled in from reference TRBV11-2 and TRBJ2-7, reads EAGVAQSPRYKIIEKRQSVAFWCNPISGHATLYWYQQILGQGPKLLIQFQNNGVVDDSQLPKDRFSAERLKGVDSTLKIQPAKLEDSAVYLCASSLGIGGSFFFEQYFGPGTRLTVT.

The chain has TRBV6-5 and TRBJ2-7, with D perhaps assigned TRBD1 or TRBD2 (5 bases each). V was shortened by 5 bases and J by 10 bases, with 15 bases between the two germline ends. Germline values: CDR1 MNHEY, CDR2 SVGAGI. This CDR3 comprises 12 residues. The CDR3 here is CASSEAPGPQYF. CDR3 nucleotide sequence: TGTGCCAGCAGTGAAGCGCCGGGACCACAGTACTTC.

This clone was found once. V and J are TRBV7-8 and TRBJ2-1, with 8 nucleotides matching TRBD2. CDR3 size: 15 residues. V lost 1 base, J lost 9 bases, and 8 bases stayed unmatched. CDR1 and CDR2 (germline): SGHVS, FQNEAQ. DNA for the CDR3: TGTGCCAGCAGCTTAGTTATCGGGGGGGCCGGTGAGCAGTTCTTC. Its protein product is CASSLVIGGAGEQFF.

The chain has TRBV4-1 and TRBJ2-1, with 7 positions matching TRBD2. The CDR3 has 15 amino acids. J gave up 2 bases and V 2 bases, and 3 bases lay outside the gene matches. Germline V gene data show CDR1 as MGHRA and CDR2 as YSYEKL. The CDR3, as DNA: TGCGCCAGCAGCCAACGGGGGGAAGCCTACAATGAGCAGTTCTTC. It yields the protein CASSQRGEAYNEQFF.

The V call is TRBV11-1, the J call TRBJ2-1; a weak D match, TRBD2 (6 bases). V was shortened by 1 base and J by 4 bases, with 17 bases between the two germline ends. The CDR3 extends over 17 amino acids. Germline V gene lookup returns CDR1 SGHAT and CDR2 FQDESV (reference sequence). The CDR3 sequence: CASSLDPLAQDYNEQFF. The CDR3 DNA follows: TGTGCCAGCAGCTTAGACCCCCTAGCGCAAGATTACAATGAGCAGTTCTTC.

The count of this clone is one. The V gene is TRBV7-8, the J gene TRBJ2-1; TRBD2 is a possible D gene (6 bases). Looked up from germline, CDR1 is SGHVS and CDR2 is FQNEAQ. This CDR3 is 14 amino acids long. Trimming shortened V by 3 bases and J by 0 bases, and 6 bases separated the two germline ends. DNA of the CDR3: TGTGCCAGCAGCTTCGGGGGCTCCTACAATGAGCAGTTCTTC. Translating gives CASSFGGSYNEQFF. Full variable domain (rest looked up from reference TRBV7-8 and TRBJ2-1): GAGVSQSPRYKVAKRGQDVALRCDPISGHVSLFWYQQALGQGPEFLTYFQNEAQLDKSGLPSDRFFAERPEGSVSTLKIQRTQQEDSAVYLCASSFGGSYNEQFFGPGTRLTVL.

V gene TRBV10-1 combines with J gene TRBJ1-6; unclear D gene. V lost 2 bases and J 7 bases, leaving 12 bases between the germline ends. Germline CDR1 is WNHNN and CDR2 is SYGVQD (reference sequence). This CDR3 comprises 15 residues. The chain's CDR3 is CASSERAGLNSPLHF. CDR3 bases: TGCGCCAGCAGTGAGAGGGCCGGACTAAATTCACCCCTCCACTTT.

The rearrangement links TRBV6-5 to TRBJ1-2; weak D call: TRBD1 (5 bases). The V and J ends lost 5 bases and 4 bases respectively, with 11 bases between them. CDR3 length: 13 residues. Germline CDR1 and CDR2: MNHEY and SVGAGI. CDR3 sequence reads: CASSQGPIYGYTF. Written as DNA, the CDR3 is TGTGCCAGCAGTCAGGGACCGATCTATGGCTACACCTTC.

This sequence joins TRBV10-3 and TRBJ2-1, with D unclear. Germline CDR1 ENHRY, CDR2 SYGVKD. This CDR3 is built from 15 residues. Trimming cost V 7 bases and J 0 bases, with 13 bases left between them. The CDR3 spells CAIKHDRSSYNEQFF. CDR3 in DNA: TGTGCCATCAAGCACGACCGGAGCTCCTACAATGAGCAGTTCTTC.

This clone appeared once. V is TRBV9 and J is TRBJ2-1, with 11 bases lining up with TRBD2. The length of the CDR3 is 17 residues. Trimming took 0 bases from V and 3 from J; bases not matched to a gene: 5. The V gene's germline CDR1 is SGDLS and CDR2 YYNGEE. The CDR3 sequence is CASSVGPTSGSYNEQFF. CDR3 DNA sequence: TGTGCCAGCAGCGTAGGCCCCACTAGCGGGAGCTACAATGAGCAGTTCTTC.

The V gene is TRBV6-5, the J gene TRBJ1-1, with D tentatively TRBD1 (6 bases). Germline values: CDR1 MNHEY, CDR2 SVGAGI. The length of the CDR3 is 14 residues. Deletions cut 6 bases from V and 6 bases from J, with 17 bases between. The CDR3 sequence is CASSPGAGDPEAFF. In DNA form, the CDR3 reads TGTGCCAGCAGCCCCGGGGCAGGGGACCCTGAAGCTTTCTTT.

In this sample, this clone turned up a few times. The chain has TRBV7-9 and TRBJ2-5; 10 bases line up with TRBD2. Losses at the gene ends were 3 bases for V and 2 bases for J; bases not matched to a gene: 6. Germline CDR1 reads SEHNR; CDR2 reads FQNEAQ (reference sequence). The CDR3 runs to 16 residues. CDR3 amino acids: CASSLSASGRQETQYF. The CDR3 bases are TGTGCCAGCAGCTTGTCGGCTAGCGGGAGACAAGAGACCCAGTACTTC.

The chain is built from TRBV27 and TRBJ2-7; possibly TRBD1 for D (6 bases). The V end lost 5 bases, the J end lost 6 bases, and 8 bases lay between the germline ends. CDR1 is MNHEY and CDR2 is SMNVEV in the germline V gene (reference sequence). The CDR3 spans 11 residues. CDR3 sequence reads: CASSETGEQYF. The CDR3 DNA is TGTGCCAGCAGTGAGACAGGCGAGCAGTACTTC.

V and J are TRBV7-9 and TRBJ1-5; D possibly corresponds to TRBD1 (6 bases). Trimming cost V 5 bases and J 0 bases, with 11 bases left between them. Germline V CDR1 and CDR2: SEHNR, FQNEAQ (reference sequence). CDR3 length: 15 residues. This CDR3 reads CASSGTDSSNQPQHF. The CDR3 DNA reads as TGTGCCAGCAGCGGCACGGACAGTAGCAATCAGCCCCAGCATTTT.

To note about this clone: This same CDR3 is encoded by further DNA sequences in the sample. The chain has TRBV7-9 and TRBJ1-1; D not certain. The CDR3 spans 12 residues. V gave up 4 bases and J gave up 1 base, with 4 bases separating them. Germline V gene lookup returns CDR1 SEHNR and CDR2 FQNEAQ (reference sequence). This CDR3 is CASSYGNTEAFF. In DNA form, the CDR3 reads TGTGCCAGCAGCTATGGGAACACTGAAGCTTTCTTT.

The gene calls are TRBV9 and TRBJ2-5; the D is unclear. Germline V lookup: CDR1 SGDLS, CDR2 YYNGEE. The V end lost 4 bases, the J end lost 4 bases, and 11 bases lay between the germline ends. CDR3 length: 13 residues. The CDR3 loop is CASSQGWGETQYF. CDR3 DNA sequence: TGTGCCAGCAGCCAAGGCTGGGGAGAGACCCAGTACTTC.

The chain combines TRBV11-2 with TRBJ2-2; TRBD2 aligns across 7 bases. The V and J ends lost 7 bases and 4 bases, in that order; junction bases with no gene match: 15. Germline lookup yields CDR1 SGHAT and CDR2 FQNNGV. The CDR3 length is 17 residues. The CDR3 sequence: CASNQPTSARRTGELFF. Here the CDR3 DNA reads TGTGCCAGCAACCAACCAACTAGCGCGAGACGCACCGGGGAGCTGTTTTTT. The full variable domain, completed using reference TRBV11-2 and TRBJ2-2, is EAGVAQSPRYKIIEKRQSVAFWCNPISGHATLYWYQQILGQGPKLLIQFQNNGVVDDSQLPKDRFSAERLKGVDSTLKIQPAKLEDSAVYLCASNQPTSARRTGELFFGEGSRLTVL.

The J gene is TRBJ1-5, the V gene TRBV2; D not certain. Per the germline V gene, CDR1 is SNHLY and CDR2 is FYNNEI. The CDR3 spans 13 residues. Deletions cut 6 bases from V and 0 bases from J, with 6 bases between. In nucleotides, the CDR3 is TGTGCCAGCAGGGCCTTTAGCAATCAGCCCCAGCATTTT. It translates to CASRAFSNQPQHF.